What follows are 17 T cell receptor beta chains derived from one specimen sequenced in a study of human T cells and chemical hapten exposure. TCRdb reanalysed the RACE reads using MiXCR and keeps one entry per CDR3 protein. The sample has fewer than 100,000 distinct CDR3 sequences, approximately 10% seen once. Time point: patch test 2, 6 weeks after DPC sensitization. Treatment here: therapeutic diphenylcyclopropenone sensitization with weekly scalp DPC. The sample consisted of whole blood, taken in connection with sensitization to the hapten diphenylcyclopropenone (DPC). Receptor source: a young man with alopecia areata. Some clones in this sample may be carry-over from other donors' samples.

V gene TRBV7-2 combines with J gene TRBJ2-5, with TRBD2 as a possible D gene (5 bases). V was trimmed by 5 bases and J by 0 bases, leaving 10 bases between them. This CDR3 is built from 14 residues. In germline, CDR1 is SGHTA, CDR2 FQGNSA. The CDR3 DNA sequence: TGTGCCAGCAGCGCCTCCGGGAACCAAGAGACCCAGTACTTC. Its translation: CASSASGNQETQYF.

This clonotype was observed many times. The chain employs TRBV28 and TRBJ2-7; D might be TRBD1 (5 bases). Germline assignment: CDR1 MDHEN and CDR2 SYDVKM. V lost 7 bases, J lost 3 bases, and 13 bases lay in between. The CDR3 covers 13 residues. This CDR3 reads CASTKAGYYEQYF. The CDR3 DNA follows: TGTGCCAGCACAAAGGCAGGGTACTACGAGCAGTACTTC.

The rearrangement links TRBV2 to TRBJ1-1; a possible D gene is TRBD1 (6 bases). Germline CDR1 reads SNHLY; CDR2 reads FYNNEI. There are 11 residues in the CDR3. V lost 8 bases and J 3 bases, leaving 7 bases between the germline ends. CDR3 sequence: CASGGHTEAFF. The CDR3, as DNA: TGTGCCAGCGGGGGCCACACTGAAGCTTTCTTT.

This clonotype has at least ten counts. The rearrangement uses TRBV25-1 and TRBJ2-5; maybe TRBD2 (6 bases). The CDR3 loop spans 14 amino acids. The germline CDR1 and CDR2 sequences are MGHDK and SYGVNS. Trimming cost V 5 bases and J 2 bases, with 12 bases left between them. The DNA for the CDR3 is TGTGCCAGCAGTCCCCTCGGGGGTCAAGAGACCCAGTACTTC. This codes for CASSPLGGQETQYF. Looking up the rest from reference TRBV25-1 and TRBJ2-5 gives the full variable domain: EADIYQTPRYLVIGTGKKITLECSQTMGHDKMYWYQQDPGMELHLIHYSYGVNSTEKGDLSSESTVSRIRTEHFPLTLESARPSHTSQYLCASSPLGGQETQYFGPGTRLLVL.

This clonotype has just a few counts. This chain uses TRBV5-5 with TRBJ2-2; 8 positions match TRBD2. In germline, CDR1 is SGHKS, CDR2 YYEKEE (reference sequence). V was clipped by 7 bases and J by 1 base; unmatched bases: 12. CDR3 length equals 17 residues. CDR3 residues: CASGNHRLAGNTGELFF. The CDR3 region has the DNA TGTGCCAGCGGCAACCACAGGCTAGCGGGGAACACCGGGGAGCTGTTTTTT.

The table lists this clonotype with many counts. The gene calls are TRBV11-2 and TRBJ2-1, with D unresolved. The CDR3 runs 14 residues. From germline, CDR1 is SGHAT and CDR2 FQNNGV. Trimming removed 5 bases at V and 6 bases at J, with 14 bases between. The CDR3 sequence is CASSPRSRSNEQFF. CDR3 DNA: TGTGCCAGCAGCCCGAGGTCCAGGAGCAATGAGCAGTTCTTC.

The count of this clonotype is one. This rearrangement joins TRBV29-1 to TRBJ2-7; D call uncertain. In germline, CDR1 is SQVTM, CDR2 ANQGSEA. The length of the CDR3 is 14 residues. Trimming took off 6 bases at V and 6 bases at J, with 21 bases between the two ends. The CDR3 spells CSVRPKGKVFEQYF. CDR3 bases: TGCAGCGTGCGTCCGAAAGGGAAAGTCTTCGAGCAGTACTTC.

This clonotype was seen ten or more times. This chain joins TRBV2 and TRBJ2-3; 8 bases line up with TRBD2. The CDR3 covers 16 residues. J was trimmed by 2 bases and V by 7 bases; bases with no gene match: 11. Germline assignment: CDR1 SNHLY and CDR2 FYNNEI. The CDR3 region is CASTSGFNPPTDTQYF. In nucleotides, the CDR3 is TGTGCCAGCACTAGCGGGTTTAACCCCCCCACAGATACGCAGTATTTT. The full variable domain, in which reference TRBV2 and TRBJ2-3 provide the parts outside the CDR3, is EPEVTQTPSHQVTQMGQEVILRCVPISNHLYFYWYRQILGQKVEFLVSFYNNEISEKSEIFDDQFSVERPDGSNFTLKIRSTKLEDSAMYFCASTSGFNPPTDTQYFGPGTRLTVL.

This clonotype was detected many times. The chain employs TRBV29-1 and TRBJ2-3, with D uncertain. The germline V gene encodes CDR1 SQVTM and CDR2 ANQGSEA. The CDR3 extends over 13 amino acids. Trimming shortened V by 4 bases and J by 0 bases, and 8 bases separated the two germline ends. The CDR3 nucleotides are TGCAGCGTTGTACGGGCCAGCACAGATACGCAGTATTTT. Residues: CSVVRASTDTQYF.

This chain joins TRBV10-3 and TRBJ2-1, with 9 bases matching TRBD2. The CDR3 length is 15 residues. Trimming removed 5 bases from V and 4 bases from J; junction bases left unmatched: 6. From germline, CDR1 is ENHRY and CDR2 SYGVKD. The DNA for the CDR3 is TGTGCCATCAGTTTGGGACTAGCAGATTACAATGAGCAGTTCTTC. Protein product: CAISLGLADYNEQFF.

This clonotype was counted many times. The rearrangement joins TRBV15 to TRBJ2-1; D is unclear. CDR3 length: 13 amino acids. Germline-derived CDR1 and CDR2 are LNHNV and YYDKDF (reference sequence). V was pared by 1 base and J by 5 bases, with 6 bases between. The CDR3 sequence is CATSRVSDNEQFF. CDR3 coding DNA: TGTGCCACCAGCAGAGTTTCGGACAATGAGCAGTTCTTC.

The rearrangement links TRBV20-1 to TRBJ2-5, with D unresolved. The CDR3 runs to 13 residues. Per the germline V gene, CDR1 is DFQATT and CDR2 is SNEGSKA (reference sequence). The V gene lost 3 bases and the J gene lost 4 bases, with 12 bases spanning the gap. CDR3 sequence: CSASEPNLETQYF. As DNA, the CDR3 is TGCAGTGCTAGTGAGCCTAACCTAGAGACCCAGTACTTC.

In this sample, this clonotype turned up a few times. The chain couples TRBV6-2 or TRBV6-3 to TRBJ1-1, with 9 bases that match TRBD1. The V gene's germline CDR1 is MNHEY and CDR2 SVGEGT. The CDR3 is 13 residues long. Unmatched junction bases numbered 5, after V lost 4 bases and J lost 8 bases. DNA for the CDR3: TGTGCCAGCAGTTGGGACAGGGCGATAGAAGCTTTCTTT. This sequence encodes CASSWDRAIEAFF.

This chain uses TRBV10-3 with TRBJ1-1, with D unresolved. Trimming cost V 4 bases and J 10 bases, with 16 bases left between them. Germline-derived CDR1 and CDR2 are ENHRY and SYGVKD. The CDR3 consists of 13 residues. DNA of the CDR3: TGTGCCATCAGTGTCGGACGGTCCGAGGGAGCTTTCTTT. This codes for CAISVGRSEGAFF.

This clonotype has more than one count but fewer than ten. This chain uses TRBV27 with TRBJ1-2; no reliable D call. V was pared by 4 bases and J by 2 bases, with 11 bases between. Germline V lookup: CDR1 MNHEY, CDR2 SMNVEV (reference sequence). CDR3 length: 14 residues. The CDR3 nucleotides are TGTGCCAGCAGTTCGGAGTTCCCAAACTATGGCTACACCTTC. It translates to CASSSEFPNYGYTF.

This clonotype was found a few times. The chain uses TRBV4-1 and TRBJ2-7; D possibly matches TRBD1 or TRBD2 (6 bases each). CDR1 is MGHRA, CDR2 YSYEKL, per germline. V lost 3 bases to trimming and J lost 4 bases, with 19 bases between them. The CDR3 runs 16 residues. CDR3 sequence: CASSHGGKQGRYEQYF. CDR3 coding DNA: TGCGCCAGCAGCCACGGCGGGAAACAGGGCAGATACGAGCAGTACTTC.

This clonotype occurred many times. The chain joins TRBV11-2 to TRBJ2-2, with 7 bases that match TRBD1. The CDR3 totals 15 residues. With V trimmed by 4 bases and J by 0 bases, 2 bases remained unmatched. Germline values: CDR1 SGHAT, CDR2 FQNNGV. The CDR3 loop is CASSWDRTNTGELFF. CDR3 DNA sequence: TGTGCCAGCAGCTGGGACAGAACGAACACCGGGGAGCTGTTTTTT.